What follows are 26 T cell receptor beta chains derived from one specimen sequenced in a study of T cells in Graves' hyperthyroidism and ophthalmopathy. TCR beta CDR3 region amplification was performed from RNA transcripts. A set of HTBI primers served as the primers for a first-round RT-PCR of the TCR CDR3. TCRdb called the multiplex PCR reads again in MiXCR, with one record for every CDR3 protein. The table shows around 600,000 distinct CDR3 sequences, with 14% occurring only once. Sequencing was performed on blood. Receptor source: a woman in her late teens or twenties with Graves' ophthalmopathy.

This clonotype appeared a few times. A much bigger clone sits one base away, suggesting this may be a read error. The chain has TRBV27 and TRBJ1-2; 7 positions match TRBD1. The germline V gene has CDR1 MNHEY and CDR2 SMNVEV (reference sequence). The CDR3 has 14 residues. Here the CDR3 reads CASSFQTGNYGYAF. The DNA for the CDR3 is TGTGCCAGCAGTTTCCAGACAGGGAACTATGGCTACGCCTTC.

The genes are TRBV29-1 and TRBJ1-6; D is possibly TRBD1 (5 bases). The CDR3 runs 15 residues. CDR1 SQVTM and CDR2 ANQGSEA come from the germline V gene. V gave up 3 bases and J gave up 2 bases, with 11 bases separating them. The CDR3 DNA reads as TGCAGCGTTGAGGGACCCTGCACCTATAATTCACCCCTCCACTTT. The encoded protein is CSVEGPCTYNSPLHF.

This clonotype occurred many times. The CDR3 protein is CSARESTALNYGYTF. In nucleotides, the CDR3 is TGCAGTGCTAGAGAGAGTACAGCCCTAAACTATGGCTACACCTTC. The gene calls are TRBV20-1 and TRBJ1-2; no clear D. Trimming left V 0 bases short and J 2 bases short, with 13 bases between. The germline V gene encodes CDR1 DFQATT and CDR2 SNEGSKA (reference sequence). The CDR3 extends over 15 amino acids.

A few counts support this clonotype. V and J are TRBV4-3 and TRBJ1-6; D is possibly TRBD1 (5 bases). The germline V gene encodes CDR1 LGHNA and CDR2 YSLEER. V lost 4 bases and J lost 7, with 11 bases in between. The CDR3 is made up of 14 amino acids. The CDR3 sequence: CASSRGALNSPLHF. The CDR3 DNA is TGCGCCAGCAGCCGTGGGGCGCTGAATTCACCCCTCCACTTT.

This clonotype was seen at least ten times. The CDR3 is CASGTGLSTDTQYF. In DNA form, the CDR3 reads TGTGCCAGTGGAACGGGGCTCAGCACAGATACGCAGTATTTT. The chain carries TRBV19 and TRBJ2-3; tentatively, D is TRBD1 or TRBD2 (5 bases each). V gave up 8 bases and J gave up 0 bases, with 12 bases separating them. The CDR3 has 14 amino acids. Per germline, CDR1 LNHDA and CDR2 SQIVND (reference sequence).

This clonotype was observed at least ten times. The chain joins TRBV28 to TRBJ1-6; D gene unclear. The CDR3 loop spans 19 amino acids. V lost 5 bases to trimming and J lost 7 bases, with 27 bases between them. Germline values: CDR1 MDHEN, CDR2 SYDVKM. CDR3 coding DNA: TGTGCCAGCAGTCCCTTTGTCTATAGCCGTATATACCAGAATTCACCCCTCCACTTT. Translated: CASSPFVYSRIYQNSPLHF.

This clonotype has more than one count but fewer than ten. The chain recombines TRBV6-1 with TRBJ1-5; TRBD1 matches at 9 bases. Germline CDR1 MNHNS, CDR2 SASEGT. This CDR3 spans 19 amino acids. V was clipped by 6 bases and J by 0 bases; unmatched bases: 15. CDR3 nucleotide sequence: TGTGCCAGCAGAGCTTTACAGGGGGCCAAAGCAGATAGCAATCAGCCCCAGCATTTT. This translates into CASRALQGAKADSNQPQHF.

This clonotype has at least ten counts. In DNA, the CDR3 is TGTGCCAGCAGCATCCGACAGGATTACGTTAAAGTATATGGCTACACCTTC. Encoded protein: CASSIRQDYVKVYGYTF. The chain joins TRBV7-9 to TRBJ1-2; a possible D gene is TRBD1 (6 bases). CDR3 length equals 17 residues. V was shortened by 5 bases and J by 5 bases, with 24 bases between the two germline ends. Germline lookup yields CDR1 SEHNR and CDR2 FQNEAQ (reference sequence).

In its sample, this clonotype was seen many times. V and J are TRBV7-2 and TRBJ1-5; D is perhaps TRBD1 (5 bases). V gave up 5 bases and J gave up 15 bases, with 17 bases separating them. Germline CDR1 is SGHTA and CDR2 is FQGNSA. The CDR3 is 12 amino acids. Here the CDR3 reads CASSDRNGGWHF. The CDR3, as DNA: TGTGCCAGCAGCGATCGGAACGGGGGGTGGCATTTT.

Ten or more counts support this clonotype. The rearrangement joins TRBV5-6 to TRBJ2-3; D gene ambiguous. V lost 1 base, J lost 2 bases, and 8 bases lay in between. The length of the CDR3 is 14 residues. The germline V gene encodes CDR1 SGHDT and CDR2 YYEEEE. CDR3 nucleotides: TGTGCCAGCAGCTTGCGGAGACACACAGATACGCAGTATTTT. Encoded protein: CASSLRRHTDTQYF. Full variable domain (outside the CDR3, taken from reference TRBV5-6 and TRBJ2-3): DAGVTQSPTHLIKTRGQQVTLRCSPKSGHDTVSWYQQALGQGPQFIFQYYEEEERQRGNFPDRFSGHQFPNYSSELNVNALLLGDSALYLCASSLRRHTDTQYFGPGTRLTVL.

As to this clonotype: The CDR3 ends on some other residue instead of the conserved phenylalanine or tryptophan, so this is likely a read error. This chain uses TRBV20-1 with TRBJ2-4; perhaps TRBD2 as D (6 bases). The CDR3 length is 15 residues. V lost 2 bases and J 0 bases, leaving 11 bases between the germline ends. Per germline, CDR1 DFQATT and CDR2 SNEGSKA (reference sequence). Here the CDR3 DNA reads TGCAGTGCTAGACCCCGGGGGATAGCCAAAAACATTCAGTACCTC. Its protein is CSARPRGIAKNIQYL.

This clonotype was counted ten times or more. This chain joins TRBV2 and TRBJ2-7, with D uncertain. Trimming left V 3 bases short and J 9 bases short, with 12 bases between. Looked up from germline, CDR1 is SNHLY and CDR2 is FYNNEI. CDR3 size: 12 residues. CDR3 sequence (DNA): TGTGCCAGCAGTGATCCAGCGTCTGTGCAGTACTTC. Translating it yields CASSDPASVQYF.

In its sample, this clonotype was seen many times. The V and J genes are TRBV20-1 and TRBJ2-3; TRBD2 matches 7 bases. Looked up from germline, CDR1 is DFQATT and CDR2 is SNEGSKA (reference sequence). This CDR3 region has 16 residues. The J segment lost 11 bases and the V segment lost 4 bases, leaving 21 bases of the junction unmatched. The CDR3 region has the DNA TGCAGTGCTATCTCCGGACTAGGGGCAGTAGGAGGGGAGCAGTATTTT. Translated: CSAISGLGAVGGEQYF.

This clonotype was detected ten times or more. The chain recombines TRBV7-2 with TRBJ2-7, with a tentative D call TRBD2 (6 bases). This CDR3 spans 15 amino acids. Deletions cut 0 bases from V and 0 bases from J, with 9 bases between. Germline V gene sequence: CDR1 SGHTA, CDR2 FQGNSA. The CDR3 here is CASSLAGGYSYEQYF. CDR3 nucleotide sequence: TGTGCCAGCAGCTTAGCGGGAGGTTACTCCTACGAGCAGTACTTC.

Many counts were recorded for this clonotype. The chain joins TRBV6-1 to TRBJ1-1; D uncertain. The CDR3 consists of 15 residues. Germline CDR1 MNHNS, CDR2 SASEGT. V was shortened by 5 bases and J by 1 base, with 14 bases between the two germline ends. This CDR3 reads CASSPELDWNTEAFF. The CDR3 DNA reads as TGTGCCAGCAGTCCCGAGCTCGATTGGAACACTGAAGCTTTCTTT.

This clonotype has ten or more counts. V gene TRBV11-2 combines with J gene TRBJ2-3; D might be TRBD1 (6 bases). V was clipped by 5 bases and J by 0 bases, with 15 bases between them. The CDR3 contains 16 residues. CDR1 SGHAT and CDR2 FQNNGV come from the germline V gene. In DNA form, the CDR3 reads TGTGCCAGCAGCCCGGGACACGGATCTAGCACAGATACGCAGTATTTT. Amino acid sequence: CASSPGHGSSTDTQYF. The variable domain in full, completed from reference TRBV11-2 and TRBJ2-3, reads EAGVAQSPRYKIIEKRQSVAFWCNPISGHATLYWYQQILGQGPKLLIQFQNNGVVDDSQLPKDRFSAERLKGVDSTLKIQPAKLEDSAVYLCASSPGHGSSTDTQYFGPGTRLTVL.

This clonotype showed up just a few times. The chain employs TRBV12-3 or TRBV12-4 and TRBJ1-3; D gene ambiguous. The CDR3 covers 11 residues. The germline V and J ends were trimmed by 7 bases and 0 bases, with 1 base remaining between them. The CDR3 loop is CASTSGNTIYF. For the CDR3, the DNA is TGTGCCAGCACCTCTGGAAACACCATATATTTT.

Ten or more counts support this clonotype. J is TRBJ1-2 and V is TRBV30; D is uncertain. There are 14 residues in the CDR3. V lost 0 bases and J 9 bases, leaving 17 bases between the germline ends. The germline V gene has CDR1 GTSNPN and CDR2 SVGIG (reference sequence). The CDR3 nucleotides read TGTGCCTGGAGTGTAAAAGGCCTCAAATGGAGCTACACCTTC. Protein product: CAWSVKGLKWSYTF.

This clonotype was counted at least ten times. Here the CDR3 DNA reads TGTGCCAGCACCAAGGAACGGTTCGCCTACGAGCAGTACTTC. Translation: CASTKERFAYEQYF. The chain is built from TRBV5-8 and TRBJ2-7; D gene ambiguous. Per germline, CDR1 SGHTS and CDR2 YDEGEE. V was shortened by 6 bases and J by 2 bases, with 15 bases between the two germline ends. CDR3 size: 14 residues.

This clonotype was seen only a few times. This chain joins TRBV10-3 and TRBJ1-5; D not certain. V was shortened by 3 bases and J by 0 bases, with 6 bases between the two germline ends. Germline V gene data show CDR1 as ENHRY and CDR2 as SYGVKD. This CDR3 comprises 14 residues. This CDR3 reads CAISDTNSNQPQHF. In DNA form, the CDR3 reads TGTGCCATCAGTGACACAAATAGCAATCAGCCCCAGCATTTT.

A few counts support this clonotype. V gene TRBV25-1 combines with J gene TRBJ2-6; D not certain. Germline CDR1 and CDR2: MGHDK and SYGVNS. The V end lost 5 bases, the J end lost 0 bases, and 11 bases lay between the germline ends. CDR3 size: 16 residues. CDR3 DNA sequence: TGTGCCAGCAGTCCCGGATCCTACTCTGGGGCCAACGTCCTGACTTTC. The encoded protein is CASSPGSYSGANVLTF.

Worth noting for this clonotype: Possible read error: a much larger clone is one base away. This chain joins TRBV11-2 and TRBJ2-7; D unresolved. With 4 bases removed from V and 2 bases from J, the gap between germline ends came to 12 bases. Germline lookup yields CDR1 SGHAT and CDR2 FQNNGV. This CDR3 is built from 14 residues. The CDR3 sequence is CASSSPRATYEQYF. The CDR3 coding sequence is TGTGCCAGCAGCTCCCCACGGGCCACCTACGAGCAGTACTTC.

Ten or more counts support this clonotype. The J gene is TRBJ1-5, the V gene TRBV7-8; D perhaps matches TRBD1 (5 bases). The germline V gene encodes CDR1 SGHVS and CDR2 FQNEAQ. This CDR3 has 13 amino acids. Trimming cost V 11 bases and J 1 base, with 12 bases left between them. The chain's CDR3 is CASGGGSNQPQHF. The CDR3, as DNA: TGTGCCTCCGGGGGGGGAAGCAATCAGCCCCAGCATTTT.

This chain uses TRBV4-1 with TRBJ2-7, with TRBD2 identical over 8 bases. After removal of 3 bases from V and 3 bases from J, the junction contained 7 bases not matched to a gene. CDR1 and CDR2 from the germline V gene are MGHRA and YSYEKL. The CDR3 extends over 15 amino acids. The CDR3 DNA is TGCGCCAGCAGCCAGACCGTAGCGGGACTCTACGAGCAGTACTTC. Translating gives CASSQTVAGLYEQYF.

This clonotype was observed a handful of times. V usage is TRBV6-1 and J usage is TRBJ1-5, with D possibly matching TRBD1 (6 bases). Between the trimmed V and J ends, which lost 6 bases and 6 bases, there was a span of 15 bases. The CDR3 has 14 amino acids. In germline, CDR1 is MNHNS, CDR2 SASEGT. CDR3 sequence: CASRTQGIGQPQHF. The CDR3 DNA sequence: TGTGCCAGCAGGACCCAGGGGATTGGTCAGCCCCAGCATTTT.

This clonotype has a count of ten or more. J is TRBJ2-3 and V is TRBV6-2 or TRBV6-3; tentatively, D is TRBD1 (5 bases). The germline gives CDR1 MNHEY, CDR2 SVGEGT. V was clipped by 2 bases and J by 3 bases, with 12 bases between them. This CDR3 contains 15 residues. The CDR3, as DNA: TGTGCCAGCAGTTACGATCAGGGCTCAACAGATACGCAGTATTTT. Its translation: CASSYDQGSTDTQYF.